Listed here are 17 T cell receptor beta chains from one sample, sequenced in a study of blood T cell repertoires in COVID-19. The repertoire was sequenced with immunoSEQ multiplex PCR; TCRdb's copy has only in-frame clones and lacks some. The data contain tens of thousands of clones, more than 75% of them singletons. Sequencing was carried out using peripheral blood. These receptors came from a human donor in a cohort sampled during active COVID-19.

The J gene is TRBJ1-1, the V gene TRBV2; D possibly corresponds to TRBD1 (6 bases). Germline V gene lookup returns CDR1 SNHLY and CDR2 FYNNEI. This CDR3 comprises 14 residues. Between the trimmed V and J ends, which lost 6 bases and 6 bases, there was a span of 17 bases. CDR3 residues: CASRTQGYNAEAFF. The CDR3, as DNA: TGTGCCAGCAGGACTCAGGGGTATAACGCTGAAGCTTTCTTT.

V usage is TRBV6-2 or TRBV6-3 and J usage is TRBJ2-7, with 11 bases lining up with TRBD1. CDR1 is MNHEY and CDR2 is SVGEGT in the germline V gene. The J segment lost 5 bases and the V segment lost 2 bases, leaving 5 bases of the junction unmatched. The CDR3 length is 15 residues. CDR3 in DNA: TGTGCCAGCAGTTACGGGGGACAGGGGGGACACGAGCAGTACTTC. Translation: CASSYGGQGGHEQYF.

The chain uses TRBV13 and TRBJ1-2; 7 bases match TRBD1. V lost 5 bases and J lost 3; bases outside the gene matches: 6. The CDR3 covers 14 residues. CDR1 and CDR2 (germline): PRHDT, FYEKMQ (reference sequence). CDR3 amino acids: CASSRTGVDYGYTF. CDR3 DNA: TGTGCCAGCAGCCGCACAGGGGTTGACTATGGCTACACCTTC.

The chain joins TRBV2 to TRBJ2-5; 12 bases line up with TRBD2. The CDR3 runs 16 residues. Trimming cost V 0 bases and J 2 bases; bases outside gene matches: 1. Germline-derived CDR1 and CDR2 are SNHLY and FYNNEI. In nucleotides, the CDR3 is TGTGCCAGCAGTGAAGCGCTAGCGGGGGGGCAAGAGACCCAGTACTTC. Translated: CASSEALAGGQETQYF.

This rearrangement joins TRBV6-5 to TRBJ2-1, with 9 bases fitting TRBD2. The length of the CDR3 is 15 residues. Unmatched junction bases numbered 6, after V lost 2 bases and J lost 7 bases. Germline assignment: CDR1 MNHEY and CDR2 SVGAGI. This CDR3 reads CASSYGLAGRNEQFF. In DNA, the CDR3 is TGTGCCAGCAGTTACGGGCTAGCGGGAAGGAATGAGCAGTTCTTC.

V and J are TRBV19 and TRBJ2-1, with D perhaps TRBD2 (6 bases). Deletions cut 8 bases from V and 2 bases from J, with 13 bases between. CDR1 is LNHDA, CDR2 SQIVND, per germline (reference sequence). The CDR3 spans 14 residues. DNA for the CDR3: TGTGCCAGTCAGGGCCGCGGGACCTACAATGAGCAGTTCTTC. This gives the protein CASQGRGTYNEQFF.

This sequence joins TRBV10-1 and TRBJ2-3; perhaps TRBD1 as D (5 bases). V was pared by 4 bases and J by 3 bases, with 14 bases between. In germline, CDR1 is WNHNN, CDR2 SYGVQD (reference sequence). The CDR3 is 15 amino acids. In DNA, the CDR3 is TGCGCCAGCAGTGTGGCAGGGAAGTGGACAGATACGCAGTATTTT. The encoded protein is CASSVAGKWTDTQYF.

This chain joins TRBV6-5 and TRBJ2-1; 7 bases align to TRBD2. Trimming at V came to 6 bases and at J to 0 bases, leaving 5 bases not matched to a gene. This CDR3 region has 15 residues. Per germline, CDR1 MNHEY and CDR2 SVGAGI. The CDR3 DNA is TGTGCCAGCAGAAACCGGGACTACTCCTACAATGAGCAGTTCTTC. This encodes CASRNRDYSYNEQFF.

The J gene is TRBJ2-7, the V gene TRBV5-1; 7 nucleotides agree with TRBD2. The CDR3 runs 15 residues. The germline gives CDR1 SGHRS, CDR2 YFSETQ. The V segment lost 2 bases and the J segment 3 bases; nucleotides outside the gene matches: 8. The DNA for the CDR3 is TGCGCCAGCAGCTTTCAGTCTAGCGGAGGCTACGAGCAGTACTTC. Translated: CASSFQSSGGYEQYF. Drawing the rest from reference TRBV5-1 and TRBJ2-7, the complete variable domain is KAGVTQTPRYLIKTRGQQVTLSCSPISGHRSVSWYQQTPGQGLQFLFEYFSETQRNKGNFPGRFSGRQFSNSRSEMNVSTLELGDSALYLCASSFQSSGGYEQYFGPGTRLTVT.

The V call is TRBV25-1, the J call TRBJ1-1; 7 bases line up with TRBD1. V lost 9 bases to trimming and J lost 6 bases; unmatched junction nucleotides: 7. This CDR3 has 12 amino acids. Germline CDR1 reads MGHDK; CDR2 reads SYGVNS. The CDR3 reads CASVTGTAEAFF. The CDR3 bases are TGTGCCAGTGTAACCGGGACAGCTGAAGCTTTCTTT.

The gene calls are TRBV19 and TRBJ1-5; possible D gene TRBD1, 5 bases. CDR1 is LNHDA, CDR2 SQIVND, per germline (reference sequence). The CDR3 runs 15 residues. V lost 0 bases to trimming and J lost 4 bases, with 10 bases between them. The CDR3 sequence: CASSIDRRGNQPQHF. The CDR3 DNA reads TGTGCCAGTAGTATAGATCGTAGGGGAAATCAGCCCCAGCATTTT.

The chain carries TRBV9 and TRBJ2-7; 12 bases map to TRBD2. The V and J ends lost 4 bases and 8 bases, in that order; junction bases with no gene match: 4. The CDR3 consists of 13 residues. Per the germline V gene, CDR1 is SGDLS and CDR2 is YYNGEE. The CDR3 region has the DNA TGTGCCAGCAGCCAACGGACTAGCGGGAAGCAGTACTTC. Protein product: CASSQRTSGKQYF.

The chain joins TRBV5-5 to TRBJ1-4; perhaps TRBD1 as D (5 bases). The CDR3 sequence is 17 residues long. The V and J ends lost 6 bases and 0 bases respectively, with 18 bases between them. CDR1 and CDR2 from the germline V gene are SGHKS and YYEKEE (reference sequence). CDR3 in amino acids: CASTLVRGIATNEKLFF. CDR3 coding DNA: TGTGCCAGCACCCTAGTCCGGGGGATTGCAACTAATGAAAAACTGTTTTTT.

This sequence joins TRBV2 and TRBJ2-1; possibly TRBD2 for D (6 bases). The CDR3 spans 14 residues. In germline, CDR1 is SNHLY, CDR2 FYNNEI. Trimming removed 6 bases from V and 7 bases from J, with 16 bases in between. CDR3 coding DNA: TGTGCCAGCAGGCCTTGGGAGAGCGGGAATGAGCAGTTCTTC. Its protein is CASRPWESGNEQFF.

This chain connects TRBV2 to TRBJ1-5, with a tentative D call TRBD1 (5 bases). Germline V CDR1 and CDR2: SNHLY, FYNNEI. V was pared by 3 bases and J by 11 bases, with 8 bases between. This CDR3 is built from 11 residues. The CDR3, as DNA: TGTGCCAGCAGTGAGGGAGGGGCCCAGCATTTT. Encoded protein: CASSEGGAQHF.

This clone has a single count. This chain's CDR3 is CASSQDLAGGISGANVLTF. The CDR3 region has the DNA TGTGCCAGCAGCCAAGATCTAGCGGGAGGCATCTCTGGGGCCAACGTCCTGACTTTC. This chain uses TRBV4-2 with TRBJ2-6, with 11 bases aligning to TRBD2. This CDR3 is built from 19 residues. V lost 0 bases, J lost 0 bases, and 4 bases stayed unmatched. Germline CDR1 LGHNA, CDR2 YNFKEQ.

This chain links TRBV20-1 with TRBJ1-2, with D perhaps matching TRBD1 (6 bases). Germline values: CDR1 DFQATT, CDR2 SNEGSKA (reference sequence). V was cut by 3 bases and J by 4 bases, with 15 bases left in between. The CDR3 runs to 14 residues. CDR3 region: CSASVGQTSYGYTF. CDR3 DNA: TGCAGTGCTAGTGTCGGACAGACTTCCTATGGCTACACCTTC.